What follows is one TCR beta chain and its context. Its antigen is as yet unknown. The record originates from a study of T-cell reconstitution after alpha-beta-depleted transplantation in children. Whole-study results and caveats: The high TCRbeta diversity at day 60 in some patients came from surviving recipient T cells and thymic progenitors. Roughly two months post-transplant, alpha-beta T cells reportedly originated from several hundred graft clones that had expanded. A year had passed since transplant, and T-cell counts and diversity by then came mostly from newly produced T cells.

Preparation of the TCRbeta library involved a method that used unique molecular identifiers. Via MiXCR, TCRdb re-called the PCR reads, giving one row per CDR3 protein. The top ten hold around a third of the sample, which has about 540,000 distinct CDR3 sequences, over 20% seen once. From germline, CDR1 is SGHRS and CDR2 YFSETQ. The CDR3 contains 15 residues. Trimming took 4 bases from V and 7 from J, leaving 15 bases between them. This chain uses TRBV5-1 with TRBJ1-6; D may be TRBD1 (5 bases). This sequence originates from a boy in the first two years of life with Wiskott-Aldrich syndrome, due to receive a stem cell transplant. Sequencing was performed on PBMCs, taken before TCRalphabeta/CD19-depleted stem cell transplant. CDR3 sequence (DNA): TGCGCCAGCAGCCCATCGTCGGGACGAAATTCACCCCTCCACTTT. This translates into CASSPSSGRNSPLHF.